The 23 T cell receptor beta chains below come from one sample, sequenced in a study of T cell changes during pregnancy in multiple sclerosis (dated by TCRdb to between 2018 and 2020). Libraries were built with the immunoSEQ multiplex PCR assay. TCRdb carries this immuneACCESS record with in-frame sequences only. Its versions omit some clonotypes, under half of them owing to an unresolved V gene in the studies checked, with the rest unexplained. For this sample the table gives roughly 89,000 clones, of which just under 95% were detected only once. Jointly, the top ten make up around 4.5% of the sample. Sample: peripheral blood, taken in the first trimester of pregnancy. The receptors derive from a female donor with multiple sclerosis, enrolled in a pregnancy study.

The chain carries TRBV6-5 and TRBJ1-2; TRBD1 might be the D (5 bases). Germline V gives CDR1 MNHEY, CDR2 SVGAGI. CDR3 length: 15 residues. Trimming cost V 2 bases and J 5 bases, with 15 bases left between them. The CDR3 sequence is CASSYIVGPAYGYTF. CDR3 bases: TGTGCCAGCAGTTACATCGTGGGGCCGGCGTATGGCTACACCTTC.

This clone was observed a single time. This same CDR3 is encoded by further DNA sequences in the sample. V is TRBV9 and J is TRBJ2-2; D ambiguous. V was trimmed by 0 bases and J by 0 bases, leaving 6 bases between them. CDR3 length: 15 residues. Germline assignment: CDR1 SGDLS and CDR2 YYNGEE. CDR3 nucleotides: TGTGCCAGCAGCGTAGGTGGCTCGAACACCGGGGAGCTGTTTTTT. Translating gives CASSVGGSNTGELFF. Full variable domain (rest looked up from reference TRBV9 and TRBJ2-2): DSGVTQTPKHLITATGQRVTLRCSPRSGDLSVYWYQQSLDQGLQFLIQYYNGEERAKGNILERFSAQQFPDLHSELNLSSLELGDSALYFCASSVGGSNTGELFFGEGSRLTVL.

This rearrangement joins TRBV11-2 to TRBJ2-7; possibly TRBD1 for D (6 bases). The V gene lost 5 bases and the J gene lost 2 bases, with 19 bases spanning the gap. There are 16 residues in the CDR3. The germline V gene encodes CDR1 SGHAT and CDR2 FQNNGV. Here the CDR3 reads CASSPQRTVLTYEQYF. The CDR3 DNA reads TGTGCCAGCAGCCCACAACGGACAGTTTTAACCTACGAGCAGTACTTC.

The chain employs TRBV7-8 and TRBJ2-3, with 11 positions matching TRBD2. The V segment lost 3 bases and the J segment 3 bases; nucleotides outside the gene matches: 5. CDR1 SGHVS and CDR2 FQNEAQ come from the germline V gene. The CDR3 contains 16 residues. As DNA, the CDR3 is TGTGCCAGCAGCTTTTCACTAGCGGGGGTTACAGATACGCAGTATTTT. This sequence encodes CASSFSLAGVTDTQYF.

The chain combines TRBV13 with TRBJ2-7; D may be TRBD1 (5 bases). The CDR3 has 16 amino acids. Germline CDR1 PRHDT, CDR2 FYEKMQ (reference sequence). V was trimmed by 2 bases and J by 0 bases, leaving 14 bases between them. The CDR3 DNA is TGTGCCAGCAGCTTAAGGGGCGAGTCGAGCTCCTACGAGCAGTACTTC. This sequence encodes CASSLRGESSSYEQYF.

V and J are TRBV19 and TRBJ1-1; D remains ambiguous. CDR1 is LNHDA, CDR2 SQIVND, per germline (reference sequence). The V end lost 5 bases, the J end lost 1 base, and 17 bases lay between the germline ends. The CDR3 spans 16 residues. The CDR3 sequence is CASSPTLRLKNTEAFF. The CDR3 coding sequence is TGTGCCAGTAGTCCGACACTCCGATTAAAGAACACTGAAGCTTTCTTT.

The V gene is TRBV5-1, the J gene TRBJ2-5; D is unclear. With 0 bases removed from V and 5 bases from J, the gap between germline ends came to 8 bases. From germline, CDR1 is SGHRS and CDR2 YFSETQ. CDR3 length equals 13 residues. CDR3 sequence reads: CASSLDSSETQYF. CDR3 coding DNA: TGCGCCAGCAGCTTGGACTCGTCCGAGACCCAGTACTTC.

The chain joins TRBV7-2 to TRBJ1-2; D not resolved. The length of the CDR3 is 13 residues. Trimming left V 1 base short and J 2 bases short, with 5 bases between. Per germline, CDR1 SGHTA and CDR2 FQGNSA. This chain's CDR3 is CASSLVSNYGYTF. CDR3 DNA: TGTGCCAGCAGCTTAGTGTCGAACTATGGCTACACCTTC.

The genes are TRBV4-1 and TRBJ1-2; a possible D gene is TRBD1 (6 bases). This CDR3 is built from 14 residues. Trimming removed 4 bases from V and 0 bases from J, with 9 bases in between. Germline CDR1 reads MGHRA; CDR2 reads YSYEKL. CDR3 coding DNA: TGCGCCAGCAGCCTCCGGGACACTAACTATGGCTACACCTTC. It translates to CASSLRDTNYGYTF.

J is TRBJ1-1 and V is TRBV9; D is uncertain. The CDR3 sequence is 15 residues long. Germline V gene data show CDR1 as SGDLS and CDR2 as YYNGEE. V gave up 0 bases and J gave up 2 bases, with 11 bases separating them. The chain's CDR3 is CASSVGALGNTEAFF. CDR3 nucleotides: TGTGCCAGCAGCGTAGGGGCATTAGGAAACACTGAAGCTTTCTTT.

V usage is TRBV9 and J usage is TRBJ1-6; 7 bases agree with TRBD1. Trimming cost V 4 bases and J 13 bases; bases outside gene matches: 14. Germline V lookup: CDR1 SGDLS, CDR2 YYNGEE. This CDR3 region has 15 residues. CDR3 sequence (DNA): TGTGCCAGCAGCATACAGACAGGGCCTGGGGTGCCCCTCCACTTT. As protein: CASSIQTGPGVPLHF.

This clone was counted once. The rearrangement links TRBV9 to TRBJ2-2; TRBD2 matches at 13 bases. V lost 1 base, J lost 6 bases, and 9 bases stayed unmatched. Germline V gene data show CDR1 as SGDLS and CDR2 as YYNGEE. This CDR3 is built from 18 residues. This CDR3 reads CASSVFTPTSGGPGELFF. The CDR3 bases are TGTGCCAGCAGCGTATTTACACCGACTAGCGGGGGGCCCGGGGAGCTGTTTTTT. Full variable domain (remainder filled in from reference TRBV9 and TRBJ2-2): DSGVTQTPKHLITATGQRVTLRCSPRSGDLSVYWYQQSLDQGLQFLIQYYNGEERAKGNILERFSAQQFPDLHSELNLSSLELGDSALYFCASSVFTPTSGGPGELFFGEGSRLTVL.

The CDR3 DNA follows: TGTGCCAGTAGTATGATCAGGGGTGACAATCAGCCCCAGCATTTT. Translated: CASSMIRGDNQPQHF. This sequence joins TRBV19 and TRBJ1-5; D perhaps matches TRBD1 (6 bases). Germline CDR1 is LNHDA and CDR2 is SQIVND (reference sequence). This CDR3 is 15 amino acids long. Trimming left V 3 bases short and J 3 bases short, with 12 bases between. Combining the CDR3 with reference TRBV19 and TRBJ1-5 gives the whole variable domain DGGITQSPKYLFRKEGQNVTLSCEQNLNHDAMYWYRQDPGQGLRLIYYSQIVNDFQKGDIAEGYSVSREKKESFPLTVTSAQKNPTAFYLCASSMIRGDNQPQHFGDGTRLSIL.

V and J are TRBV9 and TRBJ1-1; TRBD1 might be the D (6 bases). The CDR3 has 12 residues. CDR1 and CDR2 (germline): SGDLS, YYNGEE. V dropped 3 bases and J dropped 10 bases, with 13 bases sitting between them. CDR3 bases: TGTGCCAGCAGCGGGAACAGGGAGGGAGCTTTCTTT. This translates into CASSGNREGAFF.

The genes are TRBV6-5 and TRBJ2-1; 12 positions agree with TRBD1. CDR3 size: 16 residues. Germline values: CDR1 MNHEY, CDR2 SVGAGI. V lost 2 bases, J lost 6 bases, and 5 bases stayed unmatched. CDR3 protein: CASSYPGQGASNEQFF. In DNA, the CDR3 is TGTGCCAGCAGTTACCCGGGACAGGGGGCCTCCAATGAGCAGTTCTTC.

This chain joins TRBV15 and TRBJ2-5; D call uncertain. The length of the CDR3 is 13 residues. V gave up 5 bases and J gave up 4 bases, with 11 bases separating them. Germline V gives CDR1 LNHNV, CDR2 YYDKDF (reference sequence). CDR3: CATSPRTGETQYF. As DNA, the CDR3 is TGTGCCACCAGCCCCCGTACCGGAGAGACCCAGTACTTC.

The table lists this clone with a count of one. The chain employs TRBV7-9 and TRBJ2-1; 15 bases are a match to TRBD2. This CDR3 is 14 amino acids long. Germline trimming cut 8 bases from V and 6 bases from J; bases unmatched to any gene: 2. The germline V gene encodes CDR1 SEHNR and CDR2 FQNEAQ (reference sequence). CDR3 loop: CASGLAGGLNEQFF. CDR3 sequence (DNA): TGTGCCAGCGGACTAGCGGGGGGGCTCAATGAGCAGTTCTTC.

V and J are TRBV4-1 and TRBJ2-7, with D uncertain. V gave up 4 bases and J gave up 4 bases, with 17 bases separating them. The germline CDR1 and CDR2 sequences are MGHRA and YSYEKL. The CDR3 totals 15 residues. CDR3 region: CASSPGLLARYEQYF. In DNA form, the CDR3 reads TGCGCCAGCAGCCCTGGGCTCTTGGCTCGGTACGAGCAGTACTTC.

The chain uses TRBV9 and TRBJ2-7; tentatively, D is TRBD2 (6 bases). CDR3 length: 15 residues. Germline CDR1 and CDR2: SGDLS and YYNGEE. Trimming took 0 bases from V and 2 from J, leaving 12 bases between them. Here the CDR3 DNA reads TGTGCCAGCAGCGTAGCTGGGGGGAACCCCTACGAGCAGTACTTC. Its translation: CASSVAGGNPYEQYF.

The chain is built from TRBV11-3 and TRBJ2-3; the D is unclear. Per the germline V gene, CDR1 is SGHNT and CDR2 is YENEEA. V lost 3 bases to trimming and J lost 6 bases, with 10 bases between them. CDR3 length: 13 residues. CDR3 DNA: TGTGCCAGCAGCTTCGACGGGTGGGATACGCAGTATTTT. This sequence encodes CASSFDGWDTQYF.

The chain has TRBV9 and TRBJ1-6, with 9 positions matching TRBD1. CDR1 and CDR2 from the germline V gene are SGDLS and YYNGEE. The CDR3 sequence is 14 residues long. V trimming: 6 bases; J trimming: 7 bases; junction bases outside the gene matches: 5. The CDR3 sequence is CASKTGTGNSPLHF. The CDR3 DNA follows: TGTGCCAGCAAAACCGGGACAGGGAATTCACCCCTCCACTTT.

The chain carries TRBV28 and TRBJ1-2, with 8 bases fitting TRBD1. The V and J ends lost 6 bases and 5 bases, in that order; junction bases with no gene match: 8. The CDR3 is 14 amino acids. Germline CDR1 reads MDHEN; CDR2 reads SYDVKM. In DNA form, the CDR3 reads TGTGCCAGCAGGGAGACAGGGGCACCTTATGGCTACACCTTC. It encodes CASRETGAPYGYTF.

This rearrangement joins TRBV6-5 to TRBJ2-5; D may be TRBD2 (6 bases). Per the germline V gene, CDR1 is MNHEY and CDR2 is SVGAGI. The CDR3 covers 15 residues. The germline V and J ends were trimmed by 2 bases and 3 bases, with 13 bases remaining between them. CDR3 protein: CASSYAGSGKETQYF. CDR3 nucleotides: TGTGCCAGCAGTTACGCGGGGTCGGGGAAAGAGACCCAGTACTTC.